These 30 T cell receptor beta chains share one sample of origin, sequenced in a study of T cells after yellow fever vaccination. Using its own MiXCR run on the 5' RACE reads, TCRdb lists one record per CDR3 protein. The sample has a few hundred thousand distinct CDR3 sequences; around 12% are singletons. The input for sequencing was CD4+ T cells sorted from PBMCs, taken 15 days after the yellow fever booster vaccination. These receptors were taken from a man aged 18 to 30 who received the YFV17D yellow fever vaccine.

The chain couples TRBV7-9 to TRBJ1-2, with a tentative D call TRBD1 (5 bases). Germline CDR1 is SEHNR and CDR2 is FQNEAQ (reference sequence). This CDR3 is built from 12 residues. V dropped 1 base and J dropped 9 bases, with 9 bases sitting between them. CDR3 in amino acids: CASSLGRERYTF. Here the CDR3 DNA reads TGTGCCAGCAGCTTAGGCAGGGAGCGCTACACCTTC.

V usage is TRBV7-2 and J usage is TRBJ2-4; no clear D. Germline CDR1 is SGHTA and CDR2 is FQGNSA. The CDR3 runs 14 residues. V lost 5 bases, J lost 1 base, and 9 bases lay in between. The CDR3 loop reads CASSPTMAKNIQYF. CDR3 nucleotides: TGTGCCAGCAGCCCAACCATGGCCAAAAACATTCAGTACTTC.

The V gene is TRBV20-1, the J gene TRBJ2-1; D gene unclear. CDR3 length: 11 residues. Trimming cost V 8 bases and J 7 bases, with 12 bases left between them. CDR1 is DFQATT, CDR2 SNEGSKA, per germline (reference sequence). Here the CDR3 DNA reads TGCAGTACCGAACCGGTAAATGAGCAGTTCTTC. Amino acids: CSTEPVNEQFF.

In regard to this clonotype: One end of the junction varies from germline; a read error may be responsible. The CDR3 nucleotides read TGTGCCAGCAGCCGACGGGAAAACACCGGGGTGCTGTTTTTT. Translation: CASSRRENTGVLFF. The chain has TRBV2 and TRBJ2-2, with D tentatively TRBD2 (5 bases). This CDR3 comprises 14 residues. CDR1 and CDR2 (germline): SNHLY, FYNNEI.

This clonotype was counted at least ten times. The chain joins TRBV12-3 or TRBV12-4 to TRBJ2-5; no clear D gene. The germline V and J ends were trimmed by 4 bases and 5 bases, with 14 bases remaining between them. This CDR3 is built from 14 residues. The CDR3 DNA sequence: TGTGCCAGCAGTTCCCGGACCCAGGTGGAGACCCAGTACTTC. This translates into CASSSRTQVETQYF.

In its sample, this clonotype was seen a few times. The chain joins TRBV19 to TRBJ2-2; 7 nucleotides line up with TRBD1. Germline CDR1 LNHDA, CDR2 SQIVND (reference sequence). The CDR3 is made up of 15 amino acids. V lost 10 bases and J lost 3; bases outside the gene matches: 11. The CDR3 spells CATSPGDRYTGELFF. As DNA, the CDR3 is TGTGCCACCAGCCCCGGGGACAGATACACCGGGGAGCTGTTTTTT.

This chain joins TRBV7-2 and TRBJ1-4; 9 bases line up with TRBD1. CDR3 length: 14 amino acids. CDR1 is SGHTA and CDR2 is FQGNSA in the germline V gene. Trimming cost V 5 bases and J 11 bases; bases outside gene matches: 9. The CDR3 sequence: CASSPGTGTRKLFF. DNA for the CDR3: TGTGCCAGCAGCCCCGGGACAGGGACACGGAAACTGTTTTTT.

This clonotype was found a few times. The chain recombines TRBV24-1 with TRBJ2-7; 7 bases agree with TRBD1. Looked up from germline, CDR1 is KGHDR and CDR2 is SFDVKD. The V and J ends lost 8 bases and 0 bases, in that order; junction bases with no gene match: 6. The CDR3 runs 14 residues. In DNA, the CDR3 is TGTGCCACCATCCGGGACAGACACTCCTACGAGCAGTACTTC. It encodes CATIRDRHSYEQYF.

This clonotype showed up many times. The V call is TRBV4-3, the J call TRBJ1-2; the D gene is possibly TRBD1 (6 bases). Germline V gene data show CDR1 as LGHNA and CDR2 as YSLEER. The CDR3 consists of 14 residues. The V gene lost 3 bases and the J gene lost 3 bases, with 11 bases spanning the gap. The CDR3 DNA is TGCGCCAGCAGCCACGAACAGGGCTACTATGGCTACACCTTC. Protein: CASSHEQGYYGYTF.

This clonotype was found a few times. V and J are TRBV7-2 and TRBJ2-2, with no clear D. This CDR3 is built from 13 residues. Germline CDR1 reads SGHTA; CDR2 reads FQGNSA. Trimming removed 1 base at V and 6 bases at J, with 6 bases between. CDR3 nucleotide sequence: TGTGCCAGCAGCTTAGTTGAGGCCGGGGAGCTGTTTTTT. Its translation: CASSLVEAGELFF.

The chain is built from TRBV9 and TRBJ1-6; tentative D call: TRBD1 (5 bases). Trimming stripped 0 bases from V and 3 bases from J, with 10 bases between. The CDR3 is 16 amino acids. Germline V CDR1 and CDR2: SGDLS, YYNGEE. The CDR3 spells CASSVAARDYNSPLHF. CDR3 bases: TGTGCCAGCAGCGTAGCTGCCAGGGACTATAATTCACCCCTCCACTTT.

This clonotype was seen only a few times. This likely comes from a read error, as the CDR3 has no conserved phenylalanine or tryptophan at its end. It is unclear where the CDR3 begins or ends on the DNA, so no DNA is shown, and the CDR3 is as TCRdb lists it. This chain connects TRBV5-3 to TRBJ2-5; the table gives TRBD1 as D, unverified against the DNA. TRBV5-3 is flagged as an ORF with uncertain function. The CDR3 sequence runs 8 residues, both termini included. This CDR3 reads CAADRWGP.

There are many counts of this clonotype. The chain has TRBV20-1 and TRBJ1-6; TRBD1 aligns across 9 bases. CDR1 and CDR2 from the germline V gene are DFQATT and SNEGSKA (reference sequence). Unmatched junction bases numbered 4, after V lost 1 base and J lost 0 bases. The CDR3 is 17 residues long. In DNA form, the CDR3 reads TGCAGTGCTAGAGGCGGACAGGGGAGCTCCTATAATTCACCCCTCCACTTT. Protein sequence: CSARGGQGSSYNSPLHF.

This clonotype was detected many times. The chain carries TRBV11-3 and TRBJ1-6; tentatively, D is TRBD1 (5 bases). CDR1 SGHNT and CDR2 YENEEA come from the germline V gene. V was cut by 1 base and J by 7 bases, with 5 bases left in between. This CDR3 has 13 amino acids. CDR3 sequence (DNA): TGTGCCAGCAGCTTAGGGGGGAATTCACCCCTCCACTTT. It codes for CASSLGGNSPLHF.

The gene calls are TRBV7-9 and TRBJ2-5, with 13 nucleotides matching TRBD2. Looked up from germline, CDR1 is SEHNR and CDR2 is FQNEAQ (reference sequence). The CDR3 totals 18 residues. Trimming removed 8 bases from V and 3 bases from J; junction bases left unmatched: 15. DNA for the CDR3: TGTGCCAGCTTTAGAAGCCGGACTAGCGGGGGAGGGGAAGAGACCCAGTACTTC. Protein product: CASFRSRTSGGGEETQYF. Full variable domain (remainder filled in from reference TRBV7-9 and TRBJ2-5): DTGVSQNPRHKITKRGQNVTFRCDPISEHNRLYWYRQTLGQGPEFLTYFQNEAQLEKSRLLSDRFSAERPKGSFSTLEIQRTEQGDSAMYLCASFRSRTSGGGEETQYFGPGTRLLVL.

This clonotype was recorded a few times. This chain uses TRBV12-3 or TRBV12-4 with TRBJ1-1, with TRBD1 matching over 10 bases. The length of the CDR3 is 13 residues. Germline trimming cut 8 bases from V and 5 bases from J; bases unmatched to any gene: 5. CDR3 residues: CASAGTGVTEAFF. CDR3 in DNA: TGTGCCAGCGCCGGGACAGGGGTTACTGAAGCTTTCTTT.

This clonotype was seen repeatedly, ten times or more. A read error may produce the germline difference seen at one junction end. V is TRBV5-1 and J is TRBJ2-5; D may be TRBD1 (8 bases). The CDR3 spans 14 residues. The germline CDR1 and CDR2 sequences are SGHRS and YFSETQ. The CDR3, as DNA: TGTGCCAGCAGCTCCGGACAGGGAGGGGAGACCCAGTACTTC. It specifies CASSSGQGGETQYF.

This clonotype was seen only a few times. This rearrangement joins TRBV7-2 to TRBJ2-3, with 9 bases aligning to TRBD2. This CDR3 region has 16 residues. Germline V gene lookup returns CDR1 SGHTA and CDR2 FQGNSA. V lost 5 bases to trimming and J lost 1 base; unmatched junction nucleotides: 7. The CDR3 DNA is TGTGCCAGCAGCCCGGATAGCGGGGGAGGCACAGATACGCAGTATTTT. Protein: CASSPDSGGGTDTQYF.

This clonotype was counted only a few times. This chain connects TRBV15 to TRBJ2-3; D ambiguous. V lost 9 bases, J lost 2 bases, and 21 bases lay in between. This CDR3 comprises 16 residues. Germline CDR1 is LNHNV and CDR2 is YYDKDF (reference sequence). The CDR3 region has the DNA TGTGCCACAGACCTCTGGCGTGGTGGGAACACAGATACGCAGTATTTT. Translation gives CATDLWRGGNTDTQYF.

A few counts support this clonotype. The genes are TRBV9 and TRBJ2-3, with D possibly TRBD1 on 6 matching bases. The germline CDR1 and CDR2 sequences are SGDLS and YYNGEE. V dropped 3 bases and J dropped 2 bases, with 28 bases sitting between them. The length of the CDR3 is 20 residues. CDR3 DNA: TGTGCCAGCAGCGCTGGTATCCGGACCCGAAGTGGGACAAACACAGATACGCAGTATTTT. Its translation is CASSAGIRTRSGTNTDTQYF.

This clonotype was counted at least ten times. The rearrangement links TRBV12-3 or TRBV12-4 to TRBJ2-7; D is perhaps TRBD1 or TRBD2 (6 bases each). V lost 6 bases, J lost 6 bases, and 18 bases lay in between. The length of the CDR3 is 14 residues. As DNA, the CDR3 is TGTGCCAGCAGGGGGGCTCGTAAGGGGGGCGAGCAGTACTTC. This sequence encodes CASRGARKGGEQYF.

The chain couples TRBV7-9 to TRBJ2-7, with D possibly TRBD2 on 7 matching bases. This CDR3 is built from 12 residues. The germline gives CDR1 SEHNR, CDR2 FQNEAQ (reference sequence). The germline V and J ends were trimmed by 8 bases and 6 bases, with 14 bases remaining between them. CDR3 residues: CASALGGLEQYF. The CDR3 coding sequence is TGTGCCAGCGCCCTGGGGGGGCTCGAGCAGTACTTC.

The chain uses TRBV11-2 and TRBJ2-7; maybe TRBD2 (5 bases). The CDR3 consists of 14 residues. Germline V gene sequence: CDR1 SGHAT, CDR2 FQNNGV. V lost 5 bases and J lost 2, with 13 bases in between. The CDR3 here is CASSPSPRTYEQYV. CDR3 bases: TGTGCCAGCAGCCCTAGCCCGCGGACCTACGAGCAGTACGTC.

This clonotype occurred many times. The gene calls are TRBV10-1 and TRBJ2-3, with D perhaps given as TRBD1 or TRBD2 (6 bases each). There are 13 residues in the CDR3. V was clipped by 6 bases and J by 5 bases, with 12 bases between them. Germline V lookup: CDR1 WNHNN, CDR2 SYGVQD (reference sequence). CDR3 nucleotides: TGCGCCAGCAGCGGGGGCCCTCGAGATACGCAGTATTTT. Amino acids: CASSGGPRDTQYF.

The rearrangement joins TRBV18 to TRBJ1-1; D ambiguous. V was shortened by 6 bases and J by 11 bases, with 13 bases between the two germline ends. Germline CDR1 and CDR2: KGHSH and LQKENI. The CDR3 has 11 residues. The CDR3 loop reads CASSPTGRAFF. The CDR3 DNA sequence: TGTGCCAGCTCTCCCACTGGTAGGGCTTTCTTT.

A few counts support this clonotype. One base away lies a much larger clone, so this may be a sequencing read error. The chain uses TRBV6-2 or TRBV6-3 and TRBJ1-6, with unresolved D. Germline CDR1 reads MNHEY; CDR2 reads SVGEGT. The germline V and J ends were trimmed by 7 bases and 7 bases, with 5 bases remaining between them. This CDR3 has 11 residues. The CDR3 coding sequence is TGTGCCAGCATGGGGAATTCACCCCTCCACTTT. Its protein product is CASMGNSPLHF.

The table lists this clonotype with a few counts. J is TRBJ1-6 and V is TRBV12-3 or TRBV12-4; tentatively, D is TRBD1 (5 bases). The V and J ends lost 6 bases and 8 bases respectively, with 14 bases between them. The CDR3 spans 14 residues. DNA of the CDR3: TGTGCCAGCAGCCGCGGGACGGAAGATTCACCCCTCCACTTT. Translation gives CASSRGTEDSPLHF.

There are many counts of this clonotype. The V gene is TRBV4-3, the J gene TRBJ2-6, with unresolved D. The CDR3 is 13 amino acids. V lost 0 bases and J 14 bases, leaving 11 bases between the germline ends. Per the germline V gene, CDR1 is LGHNA and CDR2 is YSLEER. CDR3 sequence: CASSQDRGTLLTF. CDR3 DNA sequence: TGCGCCAGCAGCCAAGATCGTGGCACCCTCCTGACTTTC.

The table lists this clonotype with a few counts. The chain combines TRBV5-8 with TRBJ2-5, with 7 bases that match TRBD1. Trimming cost V 7 bases and J 4 bases; bases outside gene matches: 7. This CDR3 has 13 residues. Germline V gene sequence: CDR1 SGHTS, CDR2 YDEGEE. CDR3 sequence reads: CASRQGVGETQYF. The CDR3 DNA sequence: TGTGCCAGCCGACAGGGTGTGGGAGAGACCCAGTACTTC.

This clonotype was seen more than once but under ten times. The chain combines TRBV20-1 with TRBJ2-5; 13 nucleotides agree with TRBD2. V lost 3 bases and J lost 1; bases outside the gene matches: 2. CDR3 length equals 15 residues. Germline CDR1 and CDR2: DFQATT and SNEGSKA (reference sequence). The CDR3 is CSARTSGGLQETQYF. The CDR3 coding sequence is TGCAGTGCTAGGACTAGCGGGGGGCTCCAAGAGACCCAGTACTTC.